The clone carrying this T cell receptor (beta chain) was found once. This record comes from a study of blood T cell repertoires in COVID-19. Study details: Specimens from acute and convalescent COVID-19 originated in the United States, Italy and Spain.

Germline assignment: CDR1 SGHNT and CDR2 YYREEE (reference sequence). The CDR3 spans 16 residues. The V and J ends lost 1 base and 5 bases, in that order; junction bases with no gene match: 8. The table came from immunoSEQ multiplex PCR; TCRdb's copy has only in-frame clones and leaves some out. The sample consists of roughly 200,000 clones, around nine tenths of them appearing once. The clonotype comes from a man aged 55-75 years who had recovered from COVID-19. Sequenced input: peripheral blood. The genes are TRBV5-4 and TRBJ1-4; 7 nucleotides agree with TRBD1. The CDR3 loop is CASSLRTGALNEKLFF. For the CDR3, the DNA is TGTGCCAGCAGCTTGAGGACAGGAGCCTTAAATGAAAAACTGTTTTTT.